This TCR beta chain was identified during a study of T cell repertoires in cytomegalovirus infection. About the research overall: Public TCR beta signatures marked donors with CMV infection and the matching HLA.

Germline assignment: CDR1 SGHVS and CDR2 FNYEAQ. Trimming took 1 base from V and 0 from J; bases not matched to a gene: 5. This CDR3 region has 16 residues. MiXCR was run by TCRdb on the reads, yielding one entry per CDR3 protein. The data hold about 360,000 distinct CDR3 sequences, with approximately 30% observed a single time. A remark on this clonotype: Antigen: not known.

Overall study findings and caveats: People with CMV and the relevant HLA were identified by cumulative public TCR beta family frequency.

The sample consisted of cultured PBMCs, taken from culture after CMV antigen stimulation. This clonotype was sampled from a human donor in good health (CMV status not recorded). Some clones in this sample may be carry-over from other donors' samples. The chain joins TRBV7-6 to TRBJ2-7, with 8 positions matching TRBD2. This CDR3 reads CASSLGWSGSSYEQYF. The DNA for the CDR3 is TGTGCCAGCAGCTTAGGATGGAGCGGGAGCTCCTACGAGCAGTACTTC.